This passage covers 27 T cell receptor beta chains from one sample sequenced in a study of blood T cell repertoires in COVID-19. This table comes from immunoSEQ multiplex PCR, and its TCRdb copy is limited to in-frame clones, with some not included. Among tens of thousands of clones listed, about 80% were seen once. Sequenced material: peripheral blood. The receptors were sampled from a human donor in a cohort sampled during active COVID-19.

The chain carries TRBV11-2 and TRBJ1-6, with D hard to call. This CDR3 region has 15 residues. V shed 1 base and J shed 4 bases, with 8 bases lying between them. Germline V gene data show CDR1 as SGHAT and CDR2 as FQNNGV. The CDR3 DNA is TGTGCCAGCAGCTTAGCTGCGGTTTATAATTCACCCCTCCACTTT. Translating gives CASSLAAVYNSPLHF.

The rearrangement joins TRBV27 to TRBJ2-2; D possibly corresponds to TRBD2 (6 bases). The CDR3 spans 16 residues. Germline V gene sequence: CDR1 MNHEY, CDR2 SMNVEV (reference sequence). V was trimmed by 6 bases and J by 1 base, leaving 15 bases between them. CDR3 protein: CASSLLGGENTGELFF. As DNA, the CDR3 is TGTGCCAGCAGCCTTCTTGGAGGGGAGAACACCGGGGAGCTGTTTTTT.

The chain combines TRBV4-2 with TRBJ2-1; 10 bases agree with TRBD2. The CDR3 sequence is 18 residues long. Per the germline V gene, CDR1 is LGHNA and CDR2 is YNFKEQ. J was trimmed by 0 bases and V by 4 bases; bases with no gene match: 9. CDR3 amino acids: CASSLNSGGRSSYNEQFF. DNA for the CDR3: TGTGCCAGCAGCCTCAATAGCGGGGGGCGAAGCTCCTACAATGAGCAGTTCTTC.

The chain links TRBV9 to TRBJ1-1, with D hard to call. The CDR3 runs to 14 residues. V gave up 0 bases and J gave up 4 bases, with 10 bases separating them. Germline loops: CDR1 SGDLS, CDR2 YYNGEE. The CDR3 DNA follows: TGTGCCAGCAGCGTAGGCCCCTTTAGCACTGAAGCTTTCTTT. This translates into CASSVGPFSTEAFF.

Worth noting for this clone: This CDR3 is also generated by other DNA sequences in the sample. The genes are TRBV6-5 and TRBJ1-1; 8 nucleotides line up with TRBD1. The trim removed 5 bases at V and 8 bases at J, leaving 1 base unmatched. The V gene's germline CDR1 is MNHEY and CDR2 SVGAGI. The CDR3 is made up of 11 amino acids. The CDR3, as DNA: TGTGCCAGCAGTAGGGACAGGGAAGCTTTCTTT. Protein sequence: CASSRDREAFF.

The rearrangement joins TRBV24-1 to TRBJ1-4; D is undetermined. The V end was cut by 4 bases, the J end by 8 bases, with 10 bases between. The CDR3 is 13 residues long. Per the germline V gene, CDR1 is KGHDR and CDR2 is SFDVKD. In DNA, the CDR3 is TGTGCCACCAGTGAGGCGACCGGGGAAAAACTGTTTTTT. Residues: CATSEATGEKLFF.

V usage is TRBV19 and J usage is TRBJ1-2; D gene uncertain. Germline loops: CDR1 LNHDA, CDR2 SQIVND (reference sequence). The ends were cut back, 10 bases at V and 7 bases at J, with 19 bases in the middle. The CDR3 has 13 residues. CDR3 protein: CATRGNYPGGYTF. DNA for the CDR3: TGTGCCACACGAGGCAATTATCCGGGTGGCTACACCTTC.

DNA for the CDR3: TGTGCCAGCAGCAGTCCGGACACCCCCTTCTACGAGCAGTACTTC. Translation: CASSSPDTPFYEQYF. The V call is TRBV21-1, the J call TRBJ2-7; no DNA check was done on the table's D call, TRBD1. TRBV21-1 is noted as a pseudogene. The CDR3 spans 15 residues.

This rearrangement joins TRBV7-9 to TRBJ1-2; TRBD1 agrees at 8 bases. This CDR3 comprises 14 residues. Germline CDR1 SEHNR, CDR2 FQNEAQ (reference sequence). The V gene end was trimmed by 4 bases and the J gene end by 4 bases; junction bases not matched to a gene: 5. The CDR3 reads CASSSTGAGYGYTF. CDR3 sequence (DNA): TGTGCCAGCAGCTCGACAGGGGCCGGCTATGGCTACACCTTC.

CDR3 in amino acids: CASRRTSGDEKTQYF. In DNA, the CDR3 is TGTGCCAGCAGGAGGACTAGCGGGGACGAAAAGACCCAGTACTTC. The chain links TRBV6-5 to TRBJ2-5, with TRBD2 matching over 12 bases. J lost 6 bases, V lost 6 bases, and 8 bases had no gene match. Germline CDR1 is MNHEY and CDR2 is SVGAGI. The CDR3 runs to 15 residues.

The chain combines TRBV9 with TRBJ2-3; D remains unclear. The germline V gene has CDR1 SGDLS and CDR2 YYNGEE. Trimming shortened V by 5 bases and J by 4 bases, and 17 bases separated the two germline ends. The CDR3 is 15 amino acids. CDR3 bases: TGTGCCAGCAGTCCGACCGATTCGCGGCCAGATACGCAGTATTTT. Its translation: CASSPTDSRPDTQYF.

V usage is TRBV19 and J usage is TRBJ2-6; 9 bases agree with TRBD1. Germline V lookup: CDR1 LNHDA, CDR2 SQIVND (reference sequence). CDR3 length equals 16 residues. Trimming took 5 bases from V and 4 from J; bases not matched to a gene: 6. This chain's CDR3 is CASSFHRGPGANVLTF. CDR3 nucleotide sequence: TGTGCCAGTAGTTTTCACAGGGGGCCAGGGGCCAACGTCCTGACTTTC.

In this sample, this clone turned up a few times. The chain is built from TRBV4-2 and TRBJ1-3, with D possibly matching TRBD1 (5 bases). This CDR3 contains 17 residues. The V gene lost 0 bases and the J gene lost 2 bases, with 14 bases spanning the gap. Germline V gene data show CDR1 as LGHNA and CDR2 as YNFKEQ. The CDR3 sequence is CASSQEGRVRAGNTIYF. The CDR3 DNA follows: TGTGCCAGCAGCCAAGAGGGCAGGGTTCGCGCTGGAAACACCATATATTTT.

The chain has TRBV6-6 and TRBJ1-5, with D possibly being TRBD1 (5 bases). Germline V gives CDR1 MNHNY, CDR2 SVGAGI (reference sequence). Between the trimmed V and J ends, which lost 6 bases and 5 bases, there was a span of 8 bases. This CDR3 spans 12 amino acids. CDR3 residues: CASRDRHQPQHF. The CDR3 DNA reads as TGTGCCAGCAGAGACAGACATCAGCCCCAGCATTTT.

The table lists this clone with a few counts. The J gene is TRBJ2-7, the V gene TRBV30; the D is unclear. V lost 4 bases and J lost 6, with 13 bases in between. Germline V CDR1 and CDR2: GTSNPN, SVGIG (reference sequence). The CDR3 covers 12 residues. CDR3 nucleotides: TGTGCCTGGAACAGATGGATGAGCGAGCAGTACTTC. As protein: CAWNRWMSEQYF.

The chain couples TRBV11-2 to TRBJ2-7, with D possibly being TRBD2 (5 bases). Trimming left V 1 base short and J 13 bases short, with 17 bases between. CDR1 and CDR2 from the germline V gene are SGHAT and FQNNGV. This CDR3 is 13 amino acids long. The CDR3 sequence is CASSLGGESRAYF. The CDR3 bases are TGTGCCAGCAGCTTAGGGGGAGAGAGCCGGGCCTACTTC.

This chain connects TRBV5-8 to TRBJ2-7; D is perhaps TRBD1 (5 bases). V dropped 0 bases and J dropped 2 bases, with 9 bases sitting between them. The CDR3 has 14 amino acids. Germline CDR1 is SGHTS and CDR2 is YDEGEE. The CDR3: CASSLAQGAYEQYF. The CDR3 coding sequence is TGTGCCAGCAGCTTGGCTCAGGGCGCCTACGAGCAGTACTTC.

The chain couples TRBV6-5 to TRBJ2-5; tentatively, D is TRBD2 (5 bases). CDR3 size: 12 residues. The V gene lost 6 bases and the J gene lost 4 bases, with 9 bases spanning the gap. CDR1 is MNHEY and CDR2 is SVGAGI in the germline V gene. CDR3 in amino acids: CASRSSGETQYF. In DNA, the CDR3 is TGTGCCAGCAGGAGCAGCGGAGAGACCCAGTACTTC.

The chain combines TRBV5-1 with TRBJ2-3; 14 nucleotides match TRBD2. V dropped 2 bases and J dropped 6; count of bases not matched to a gene: 5. Germline V lookup: CDR1 SGHRS, CDR2 YFSETQ. CDR3 length: 16 amino acids. The CDR3 reads CASSFGTSGGEDTQYF. In DNA form, the CDR3 reads TGCGCCAGCAGCTTCGGGACTAGCGGGGGCGAGGATACGCAGTATTTT. The entire variable domain, with the rest obtained from reference TRBV5-1 and TRBJ2-3, is as follows: KAGVTQTPRYLIKTRGQQVTLSCSPISGHRSVSWYQQTPGQGLQFLFEYFSETQRNKGNFPGRFSGRQFSNSRSEMNVSTLELGDSALYLCASSFGTSGGEDTQYFGPGTRLTVL.

The genes are TRBV25-1 and TRBJ1-1; D may be TRBD1 (5 bases). This CDR3 spans 15 amino acids. Trimming shortened V by 3 bases and J by 10 bases, and 21 bases separated the two germline ends. Germline values: CDR1 MGHDK, CDR2 SYGVNS. The CDR3 DNA is TGTGCCAGCAGTGACCCCGGGACTGGCTTGGCGGTAGCTTTCTTT. Translating gives CASSDPGTGLAVAFF.

V usage is TRBV9 and J usage is TRBJ2-5, with D tentatively TRBD2 (7 bases). This CDR3 has 17 amino acids. Per the germline V gene, CDR1 is SGDLS and CDR2 is YYNGEE. V lost 2 bases to trimming and J lost 5 bases, with 22 bases between them. The CDR3 region has the DNA TGTGCCAGCAGCGTTGGAGGGACCGGCGGGGGCGGGGAGACCCAGTACTTC. The encoded protein is CASSVGGTGGGGETQYF.

This chain uses TRBV5-1 with TRBJ2-7; TRBD2 aligns across 7 bases. The junction had 7 bases not matched to a gene; V was cut back by 2 bases and J by 2 bases. The germline V gene has CDR1 SGHRS and CDR2 YFSETQ. This CDR3 has 15 residues. The CDR3 reads CASSFRGGPPYEQYF. CDR3 coding DNA: TGCGCCAGCAGCTTTCGCGGGGGACCCCCCTACGAGCAGTACTTC.

V gene TRBV19 combines with J gene TRBJ1-1; no reliable D call. This CDR3 has 15 residues. V lost 2 bases and J lost 1, with 11 bases in between. The germline V gene has CDR1 LNHDA and CDR2 SQIVND (reference sequence). The DNA for the CDR3 is TGTGCCAGTAGTATATATGGCCAGAAGAACACTGAAGCTTTCTTT. Translated: CASSIYGQKNTEAFF. The whole variable domain, filled in from reference TRBV19 and TRBJ1-1, reads DGGITQSPKYLFRKEGQNVTLSCEQNLNHDAMYWYRQDPGQGLRLIYYSQIVNDFQKGDIAEGYSVSREKKESFPLTVTSAQKNPTAFYLCASSIYGQKNTEAFFGQGTRLTVV.

The genes are TRBV10-3 and TRBJ1-1; no reliable D call. V lost 0 bases and J lost 1, with 3 bases in between. Germline values: CDR1 ENHRY, CDR2 SYGVKD. This CDR3 spans 13 amino acids. The CDR3 here is CAISESANTEAFF. The CDR3 DNA reads as TGTGCCATCAGTGAGTCAGCGAACACTGAAGCTTTCTTT.

The rearrangement uses TRBV2 and TRBJ1-4; TRBD1 agrees at 8 bases. Germline lookup yields CDR1 SNHLY and CDR2 FYNNEI. V lost 5 bases, J lost 8 bases, and 7 bases stayed unmatched. This CDR3 spans 14 amino acids. This chain's CDR3 is CASSFQGAREKLFF. The DNA for the CDR3 is TGTGCCAGCAGTTTCCAGGGGGCCCGCGAAAAACTGTTTTTT.

The count of this clone is one. The rearrangement joins TRBV5-6 to TRBJ2-1; D not certain. CDR1 is SGHDT and CDR2 is YYEEEE in the germline V gene. V shed 2 bases and J shed 6 bases, with 15 bases lying between them. This CDR3 region has 15 residues. The CDR3 DNA reads as TGTGCCAGCAGCTTAATTCGAGCTAGAGGCAATGAGCAGTTCTTC. Translating it yields CASSLIRARGNEQFF. The variable domain in full, completed from reference TRBV5-6 and TRBJ2-1, reads DAGVTQSPTHLIKTRGQQVTLRCSPKSGHDTVSWYQQALGQGPQFIFQYYEEEERQRGNFPDRFSGHQFPNYSSELNVNALLLGDSALYLCASSLIRARGNEQFFGPGTRLTVL.

This clone counts as medium-sized. The chain links TRBV2 to TRBJ1-3; no clear D. CDR3 size: 14 residues. The germline V gene encodes CDR1 SNHLY and CDR2 FYNNEI. With 6 bases removed from V and 4 bases from J, the gap between germline ends came to 13 bases. The CDR3 reads CASRSVRYGNTIYF. The CDR3 nucleotides read TGTGCCAGCAGGTCCGTGCGATACGGAAACACCATATATTTT.